This TCR beta chain derives from a study of metastatic and nonmetastatic thyroid tumors. The overall study: Peripheral blood and tumor or nodule samples from malignant and benign thyroid patients were compared. General study points: Reports indicated that malignant thyroid tumors showed significantly higher TCR beta diversity than benign nodules did, in blood and tumor.

Each patient went into thyroid surgery without having received any treatment. MiXCR was used by TCRdb to re-call the PCR reads. The data show almost 35,000 clones, roughly 17% seen once. CDR1 KGHSH and CDR2 LQKENI come from the germline V gene. The CDR3 consists of 15 residues. The ends were cut back, 2 bases at V and 2 bases at J, with 9 bases in the middle. This clone occurred many times. Its antigen is unknown. The chain joins TRBV18 to TRBJ1-4; D is undetermined. Sequences were obtained from blood. This TCR was sampled from a female donor with papillary thyroid cancer or a benign thyroid nodule (not recorded which). Some clones in this sample may be carry-over from other donors' samples. CDR3 nucleotides: TGTGCCAGCTCACCAACGAGAACTACTAATGAAAAACTGTTTTTT. Amino acid sequence: CASSPTRTTNEKLFF.